The 27 T cell receptor beta chains below come from one sample, sequenced in a study of T cell clusters in autoimmune cytopenias. Approximately 36,000 genome equivalents of blood DNA were amplified for TRB. TRB was amplified by touch-down multiplex PCR, primer pools A and B combined. With the multiplex PCR reads reprocessed, TCRdb shows one record per CDR3 protein and no DNA. The sample totals around 10,000 distinct CDR3 sequences; its top ten clones hold around 20%. These data were likewise used in another study, on T cell repertoires in aging, cancer and after chemotherapy.

Sequencing input: peripheral blood. Receptors originate from a human donor in good health.

V and J are TRBV15 and TRBJ1-5. Germline loops: CDR1 LNHNV, CDR2 YYDKDF (reference sequence). The CDR3 loop spans 13 amino acids. CDR3 in amino acids: CATSRLPGPTQHF.

This chain uses TRBV7-2 with TRBJ1-6; checking the TCRdb D call of TRBD1 is not possible without DNA. The CDR3 is made up of 16 amino acids. CDR1 and CDR2 from the germline V gene are SGHTA and FQGNSA. The CDR3 is CASSLHRTGGNSPLHF.

CDR3 residues: CASSDGTSGNNEQFF. The chain recombines TRBV6-4 with TRBJ2-1; checking the TCRdb D call of TRBD2 is not possible without DNA. The CDR3 length is 15 residues. CDR1 is MRHNA and CDR2 is SNTAGT in the germline V gene.

This chain uses TRBV27 with TRBJ2-3; without DNA, the TCRdb call of TRBD2 cannot be checked. CDR1 and CDR2 (germline): MNHEY, SMNVEV (reference sequence). CDR3 length: 17 residues. The CDR3 spells CASSTKTSGRRRDTQYF.

The genes are TRBV7-9 and TRBJ1-4. Germline CDR1 is SEHNR and CDR2 is FQNEAQ (reference sequence). The CDR3 spans 15 residues. The CDR3 sequence: CASSLVGSPNEKLFF.

This clonotype is labeled medium-sized (0.01 to 0.1%) based on frequency. V is TRBV19 and J is TRBJ1-2. Germline V lookup: CDR1 LNHDA, CDR2 SQIVND (reference sequence). The CDR3 is made up of 15 amino acids. CDR3 in amino acids: CASSNQVPDGYGYTF.

This sequence joins TRBV6-5 and TRBJ1-1; TCRdb lists TRBD1, though no DNA is available to test this call. The germline gives CDR1 MNHEY, CDR2 SVGAGI. This CDR3 region has 13 residues. The CDR3 protein is CASSAGANTEAFF.

The chain carries TRBV27 and TRBJ1-1. This CDR3 spans 14 amino acids. Per germline, CDR1 MNHEY and CDR2 SMNVEV (reference sequence). This CDR3 reads CASSLGLMNTEAFF.

This chain joins TRBV13 and TRBJ2-1. Germline-derived CDR1 and CDR2 are PRHDT and FYEKMQ (reference sequence). This CDR3 region has 11 residues. Here the CDR3 reads CASSSTNEQFF.

V gene TRBV4-2 combines with J gene TRBJ2-2. CDR1 is LGHNA and CDR2 is YNFKEQ in the germline V gene. CDR3 length: 14 amino acids. CDR3 protein: CASSQVSGTGELFF.

The genes are TRBV6-5 and TRBJ1-5; as DNA is missing, the TRBD1 call by TCRdb cannot be tested. The length of the CDR3 is 12 residues. The V gene's germline CDR1 is MNHEY and CDR2 SVGAGI. CDR3 protein: CASSSPTGIQHF.

The chain joins TRBV20-1 to TRBJ2-3; TCRdb proposes TRBD2, but this gene call is untestable without DNA. CDR3 length: 13 amino acids. CDR1 and CDR2 from the germline V gene are DFQATT and SNEGSKA (reference sequence). Here the CDR3 reads CSSGGMAQDTQYF.

The CDR3 loop reads CASSPSGRYAITDTQYF. The chain has TRBV5-1 and TRBJ2-3; without DNA, the TCRdb call of TRBD2 cannot be checked. Germline CDR1 reads SGHRS; CDR2 reads YFSETQ. CDR3 length: 17 amino acids.

The chain combines TRBV20-1 with TRBJ1-2; without DNA, the TCRdb call of TRBD1 cannot be checked. CDR1 is DFQATT and CDR2 is SNEGSKA in the germline V gene (reference sequence). This CDR3 region has 13 residues. CDR3 region: CSAREYQGLGYTF.

V and J are TRBV5-1 and TRBJ2-7. CDR1 is SGHRS and CDR2 is YFSETQ in the germline V gene. The CDR3 is 12 amino acids. CDR3: CASSLEGREQYF.

The J gene is TRBJ2-3, the V gene TRBV6-2 or TRBV6-3; TCRdb's assignment of TRBD1 cannot be checked, as there is no DNA. CDR3 length equals 16 residues. Germline values: CDR1 MNHEY, CDR2 SVGEGT. CDR3 loop: CASSDPRERLTDTQYF.

This chain joins TRBV18 and TRBJ1-1; TCRdb's D call, TRBD1, is unchecked because there is no DNA. The CDR3 has 14 amino acids. Germline values: CDR1 KGHSH, CDR2 LQKENI. CDR3 sequence: CASLRTGENTEAFF.

The rearrangement links TRBV6-2 or TRBV6-3 to TRBJ2-7; TCRdb's D call of TRBD1 is untestable without DNA. This CDR3 region has 12 residues. CDR1 is MNHEY, CDR2 SVGEGT, per germline. CDR3 sequence: CASRDRGGEQYF.

This clonotype shows up as medium-sized by frequency. V and J are TRBV19 and TRBJ2-1; TCRdb reports TRBD2, a call that lacks DNA to check it against. The length of the CDR3 is 14 residues. Germline V lookup: CDR1 LNHDA, CDR2 SQIVND (reference sequence). CDR3 sequence reads: CASSRSGGRNEQFF. Variable domain in full (rest from reference TRBV19 and TRBJ2-1): DGGITQSPKYLFRKEGQNVTLSCEQNLNHDAMYWYRQDPGQGLRLIYYSQIVNDFQKGDIAEGYSVSREKKESFPLTVTSAQKNPTAFYLCASSRSGGRNEQFFGPGTRLTVL.

Considering frequency, this clonotype is medium-sized (0.01 to 0.1%). This chain connects TRBV13 to TRBJ2-5; the D call from TCRdb, TRBD1, cannot be confirmed without DNA. CDR1 is PRHDT, CDR2 FYEKMQ, per germline (reference sequence). This CDR3 is built from 13 residues. The CDR3 sequence: CASRPQGEETQYF.

CDR3 region: CASSHGLAGVEQYF. The V gene is TRBV6-2 or TRBV6-3, the J gene TRBJ2-7; TCRdb calls TRBD2, which cannot be checked without DNA. This CDR3 is 14 amino acids long. The V gene's germline CDR1 is MNHEY and CDR2 SVGEGT.

The chain combines TRBV27 with TRBJ2-7. This CDR3 spans 14 amino acids. CDR1 is MNHEY, CDR2 SMNVEV, per germline (reference sequence). CDR3 residues: CASSLAVPPYEQYF.

V gene TRBV6-2 or TRBV6-3 combines with J gene TRBJ1-2; the TRBD1 assignment by TCRdb is unverifiable without DNA. The CDR3 is made up of 13 amino acids. Germline V gives CDR1 MNHEY, CDR2 SVGEGT. CDR3: CASSYGQGASYTF.

CDR3 protein: CASSPGTHNQPQHF. V gene TRBV18 combines with J gene TRBJ1-5. The V gene's germline CDR1 is KGHSH and CDR2 LQKENI. This CDR3 region has 14 residues.

This chain connects TRBV6-2 or TRBV6-3 to TRBJ2-1; with no DNA, the TCRdb D assignment of TRBD1 cannot be verified. Germline loops: CDR1 MNHEY, CDR2 SVGEGT. CDR3 length equals 15 residues. CDR3 in amino acids: CASSPGSPSYNEQFF.

The chain joins TRBV18 to TRBJ1-1; the TCRdb call, TRBD1, lacks DNA for checking. CDR3 size: 14 residues. The germline CDR1 and CDR2 sequences are KGHSH and LQKENI. The CDR3 sequence: CASSPVDSNTEAFF.

The chain carries TRBV5-6 and TRBJ1-1. The CDR3 totals 12 residues. Germline loops: CDR1 SGHDT, CDR2 YYEEEE. The CDR3 loop reads CASSLKWGVAFF. Looking up the rest from reference TRBV5-6 and TRBJ1-1 gives the full variable domain: DAGVTQSPTHLIKTRGQQVTLRCSPKSGHDTVSWYQQALGQGPQFIFQYYEEEERQRGNFPDRFSGHQFPNYSSELNVNALLLGDSALYLCASSLKWGVAFFGQGTRLTVV.